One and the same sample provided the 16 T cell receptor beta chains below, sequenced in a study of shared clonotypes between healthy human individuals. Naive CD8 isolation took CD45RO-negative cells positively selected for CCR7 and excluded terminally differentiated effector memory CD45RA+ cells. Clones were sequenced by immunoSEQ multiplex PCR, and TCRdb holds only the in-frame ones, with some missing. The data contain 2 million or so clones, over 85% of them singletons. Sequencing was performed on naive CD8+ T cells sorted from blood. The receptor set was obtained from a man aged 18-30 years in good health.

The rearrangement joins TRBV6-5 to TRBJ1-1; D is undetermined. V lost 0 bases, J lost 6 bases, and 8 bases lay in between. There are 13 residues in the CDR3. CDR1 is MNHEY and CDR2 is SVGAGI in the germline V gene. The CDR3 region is CASSYSSNAEAFF. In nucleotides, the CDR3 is TGTGCCAGCAGTTACTCTTCCAACGCTGAAGCTTTCTTT.

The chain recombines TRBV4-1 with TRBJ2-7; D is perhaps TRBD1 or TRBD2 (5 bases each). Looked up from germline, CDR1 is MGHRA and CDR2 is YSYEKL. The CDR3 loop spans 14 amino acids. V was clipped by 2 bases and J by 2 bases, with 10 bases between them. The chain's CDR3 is CASSQRDAAYEQYF. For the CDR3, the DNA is TGCGCCAGCAGCCAACGGGACGCAGCCTACGAGCAGTACTTC.

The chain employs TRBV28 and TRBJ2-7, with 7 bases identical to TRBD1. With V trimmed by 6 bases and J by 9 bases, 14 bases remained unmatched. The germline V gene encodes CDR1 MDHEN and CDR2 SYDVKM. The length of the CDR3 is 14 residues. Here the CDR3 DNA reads TGTGCCAGCAGGTTACAGGGGTCCCTCGAGGGGCAGTACTTC. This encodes CASRLQGSLEGQYF.

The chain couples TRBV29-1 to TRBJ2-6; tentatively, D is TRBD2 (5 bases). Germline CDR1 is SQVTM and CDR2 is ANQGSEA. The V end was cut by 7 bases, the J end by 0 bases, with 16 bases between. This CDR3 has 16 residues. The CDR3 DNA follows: TGCAGCGCGCTAGATGCAGGACTCTCTGGGGCCAACGTCCTGACTTTC. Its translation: CSALDAGLSGANVLTF. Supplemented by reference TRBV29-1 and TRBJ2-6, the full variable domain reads SAVISQKPSRDICQRGTSLTIQCQVDSQVTMMFWYRQQPGQSLTLIATANQGSEATYESGFVIDKFPISRPNLTFSTLTVSNMSPEDSSIYLCSALDAGLSGANVLTFGAGSRLTVL.

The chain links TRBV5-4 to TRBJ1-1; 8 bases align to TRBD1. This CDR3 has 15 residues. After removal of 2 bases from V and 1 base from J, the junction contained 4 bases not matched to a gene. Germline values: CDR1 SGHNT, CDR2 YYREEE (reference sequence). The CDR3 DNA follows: TGTGCCAGCAGCTTATTTGGGACAGGGAACACTGAAGCTTTCTTT. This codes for CASSLFGTGNTEAFF. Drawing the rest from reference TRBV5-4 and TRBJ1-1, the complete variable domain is ETGVTQSPTHLIKTRGQQVTLRCSSQSGHNTVSWYQQALGQGPQFIFQYYREEENGRGNFPPRFSGLQFPNYSSELNVNALELDDSALYLCASSLFGTGNTEAFFGQGTRLTVV.

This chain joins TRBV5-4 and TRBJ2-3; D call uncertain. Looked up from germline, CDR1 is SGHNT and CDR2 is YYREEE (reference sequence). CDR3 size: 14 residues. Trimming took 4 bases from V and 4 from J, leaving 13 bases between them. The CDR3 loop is CASSRAPGADTQYF. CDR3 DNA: TGTGCCAGCAGCCGCGCGCCTGGAGCAGATACGCAGTATTTT. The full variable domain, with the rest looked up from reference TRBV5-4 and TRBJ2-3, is ETGVTQSPTHLIKTRGQQVTLRCSSQSGHNTVSWYQQALGQGPQFIFQYYREEENGRGNFPPRFSGLQFPNYSSELNVNALELDDSALYLCASSRAPGADTQYFGPGTRLTVL.

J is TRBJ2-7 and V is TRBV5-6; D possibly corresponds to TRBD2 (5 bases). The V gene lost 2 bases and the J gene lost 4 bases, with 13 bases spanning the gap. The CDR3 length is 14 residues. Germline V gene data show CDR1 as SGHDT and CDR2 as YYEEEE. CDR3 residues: CASSFSPGIYEQYF. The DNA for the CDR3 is TGTGCCAGCAGCTTTTCCCCGGGGATTTACGAGCAGTACTTC.

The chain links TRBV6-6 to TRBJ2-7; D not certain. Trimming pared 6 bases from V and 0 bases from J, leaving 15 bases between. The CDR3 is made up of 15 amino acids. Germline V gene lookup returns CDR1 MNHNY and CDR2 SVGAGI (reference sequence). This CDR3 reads CASSARGPNSYEQYF. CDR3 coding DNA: TGTGCCAGCAGCGCCCGCGGCCCCAACTCCTACGAGCAGTACTTC.

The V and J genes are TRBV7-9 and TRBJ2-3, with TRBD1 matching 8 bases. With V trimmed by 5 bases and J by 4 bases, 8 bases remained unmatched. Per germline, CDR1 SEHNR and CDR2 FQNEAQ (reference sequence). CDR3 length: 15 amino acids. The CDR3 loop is CASSPQGANPDTQYF. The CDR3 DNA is TGTGCCAGCAGCCCGCAGGGGGCGAACCCAGATACGCAGTATTTT. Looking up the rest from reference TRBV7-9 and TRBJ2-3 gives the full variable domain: DTGVSQNPRHKITKRGQNVTFRCDPISEHNRLYWYRQTLGQGPEFLTYFQNEAQLEKSRLLSDRFSAERPKGSFSTLEIQRTEQGDSAMYLCASSPQGANPDTQYFGPGTRLTVL.

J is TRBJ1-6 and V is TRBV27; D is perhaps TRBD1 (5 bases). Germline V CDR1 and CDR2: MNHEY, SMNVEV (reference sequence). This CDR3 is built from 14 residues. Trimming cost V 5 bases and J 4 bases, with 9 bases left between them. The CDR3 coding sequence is TGTGCCAGCAGTGCCGGGGGTTATAATTCACCCCTCCACTTT. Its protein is CASSAGGYNSPLHF.

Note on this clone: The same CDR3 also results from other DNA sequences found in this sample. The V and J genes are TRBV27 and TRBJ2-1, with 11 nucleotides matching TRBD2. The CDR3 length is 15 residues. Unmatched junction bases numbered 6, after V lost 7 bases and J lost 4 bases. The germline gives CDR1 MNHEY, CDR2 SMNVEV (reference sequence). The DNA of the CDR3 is TGTGCCAGCACTGCCGGGACTAGCGGATACAATGAGCAGTTCTTC. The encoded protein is CASTAGTSGYNEQFF.

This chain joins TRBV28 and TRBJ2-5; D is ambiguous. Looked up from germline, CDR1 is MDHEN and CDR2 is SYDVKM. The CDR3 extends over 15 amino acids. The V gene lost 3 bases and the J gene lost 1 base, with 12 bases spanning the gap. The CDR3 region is CASSFFSGGQETQYF. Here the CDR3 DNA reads TGTGCCAGCAGTTTCTTTTCCGGCGGCCAAGAGACCCAGTACTTC.

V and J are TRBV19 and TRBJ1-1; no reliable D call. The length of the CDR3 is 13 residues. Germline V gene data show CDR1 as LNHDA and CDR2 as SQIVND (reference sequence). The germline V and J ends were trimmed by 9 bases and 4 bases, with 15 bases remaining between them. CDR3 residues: CASHLRGVTEAFF. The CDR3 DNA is TGTGCCAGCCACTTGCGGGGAGTCACTGAAGCTTTCTTT.

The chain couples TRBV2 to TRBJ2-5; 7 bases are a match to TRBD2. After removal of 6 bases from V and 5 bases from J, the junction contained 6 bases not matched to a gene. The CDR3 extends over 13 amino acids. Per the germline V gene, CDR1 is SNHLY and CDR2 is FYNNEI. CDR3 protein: CASRGGLGETQYF. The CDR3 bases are TGTGCCAGCAGGGGAGGGTTGGGCGAGACCCAGTACTTC.

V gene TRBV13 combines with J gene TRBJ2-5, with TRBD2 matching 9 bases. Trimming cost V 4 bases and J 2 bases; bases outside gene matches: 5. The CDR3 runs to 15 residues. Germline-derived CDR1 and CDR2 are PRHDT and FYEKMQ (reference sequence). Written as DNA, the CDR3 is TGTGCCAGCAGCTATAGCGGGAGTGGGCAAGAGACCCAGTACTTC. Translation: CASSYSGSGQETQYF.

CDR3 protein: CASQSQYNEQFF. The DNA for the CDR3 is TGTGCCAGTCAGAGCCAGTACAATGAGCAGTTCTTC. The genes are TRBV6-4 and TRBJ2-1; D call uncertain. Germline V lookup: CDR1 MRHNA, CDR2 SNTAGT. The CDR3 has 12 amino acids. V lost 9 bases and J 4 bases, leaving 10 bases between the germline ends.